The clone carrying this T cell receptor (beta chain) was seen a handful of times. Its cognate antigen is unknown. With the Oncomine TCR Beta short-read assay, DNA from cultured CD4+ T cells was sequenced. Each CDR3 protein is one row after TCRdb ran MiXCR on the PCR reads. This table holds about 8,500 distinct CDR3 sequences, roughly 19% found once. The treatment is: roughly 11-day PBMC culture with coronavirus spike peptide pools or control peptides (ViraFEST assay). This sample was included in a study of vaccination and CD4 T cells after COVID-19. Study in general: Ranging from 14 to 241, the interval between dose two and post-vaccine sampling had a median of roughly 2.5 months.

Per the germline V gene, CDR1 is LGHNA and CDR2 is YNFKEQ. Trimming took off 0 bases at V and 3 bases at J, with 14 bases between the two ends. This CDR3 comprises 16 residues. The J gene is TRBJ2-5, the V gene TRBV4-2, with D maybe TRBD2 (5 bases). Sequenced material: CD4+ T cells from blood, cultured in vitro, taken after SARS-CoV-2 vaccination. The receptor comes from a human donor who had recovered from COVID-19. The CDR3 DNA reads as TGTGCCAGCAGCCAAGATGGTACTAGAAGGGAAGAGACCCAGTACTTC. This translates into CASSQDGTRREETQYF.